These T cell receptor beta chains were read from a single sample in a study of shared clonotypes between healthy human individuals. Libraries were prepared by immunoSEQ multiplex PCR; TCRdb keeps only in-frame clonotypes and omits some of them. Among 650,000 to 700,000 clones listed, less than 95% were seen once. What was sequenced was memory CD8+ T cells from PBMCs. These receptors were taken from a man between 18 and 29 years old in good health. Some clones in this sample may be carry-over from other donors' samples. CDR3s include the opening cysteine and the closing phenylalanine or tryptophan. D genes are given only for firm matches. The size of a clone is reported for some rows only, either as once, few or many, or as a class for expanded clones.

D	V	size	J	CDR3	DNA
-	TRBV27	-	TRBJ1-2	CASSLYSPNGGYTF	TGTGCCAGCAGTTTATATTCCCCGAACGGTGGCTACACCTTC
-	TRBV28	once	TRBJ2-7	CASRNARESYEQYF	TGTGCCAGCAGGAACGCTCGGGAATCCTACGAGCAGTACTTC
-	TRBV28	-	TRBJ2-5	CASSFPTSKGTETQYF	TGTGCCAGCAGTTTCCCGACTAGTAAGGGGACAGAGACCCAGTACTTC
TRBD1	TRBV9	-	TRBJ2-7	CASSVGQGPYEQYF	TGTGCCAGCAGCGTGGGACAGGGACCCTACGAGCAGTACTTC
TRBD1	TRBV9	-	TRBJ1-2	CASSPRTGTLYGYTF	TGTGCCAGCAGCCCTCGGACAGGAACCCTCTATGGCTACACCTTC
-	TRBV29-1	-	TRBJ2-3	CSVGREQTDTQYF	TGCAGCGTTGGGCGGGAACAGACAGATACGCAGTATTTT
-	TRBV9	-	TRBJ1-1	CASSAPGAPEAFF	TGTGCCAGCAGCGCTCCCGGGGCCCCTGAAGCTTTCTTT
TRBD2	TRBV5-4	-	TRBJ2-2	CASRPGLGIGELFF	TGTGCCAGCAGACCGGGACTAGGGATCGGGGAGCTGTTTTTT
-	TRBV19	few	TRBJ2-4	CASSTGGAKNIQYF	TGTGCCAGTAGTACTGGGGGAGCCAAAAACATTCAGTACTTC
-	TRBV21-1	-	TRBJ2-1	CASSLGEADLYNEQFF	TGTGCCAGCAGCTTGGGCGAAGCGGATCTTTACAATGAGCAGTTCTTC
-	TRBV27	once	TRBJ2-2	CASSFSAGELFF	TGTGCCAGCAGTTTTTCTGCCGGGGAGCTGTTTTTT
-	TRBV30	-	TRBJ2-7	CAWSGTADEQYF	TGTGCCTGGAGTGGTACGGCGGACGAGCAGTACTTC
-	TRBV5-1	-	TRBJ2-7	CASSERVF	TGCGCCAGCAGCGAAAGGGTATTC
-	TRBV6-5	-	TRBJ1-4	CASSYSLDRRDEKLFF	TGTGCCAGCAGTTACTCTCTGGATAGACGAGATGAAAAACTGTTTTTT
-	TRBV21-1	-	TRBJ2-5	CASSKAGGLPYQETQYF	TGTGCCAGCAGCAAAGCAGGAGGACTCCCGTACCAAGAGACCCAGTACTTC
-	TRBV7-9	-	TRBJ2-7	CASTPLLEGSEQYF	TGTGCCAGCACACCCCTTCTGGAGGGATCCGAGCAGTACTTC
-	TRBV7-9	-	TRBJ2-7	CASSLITVSYEQYF	TGTGCCAGCAGCTTAATTACGGTATCCTACGAGCAGTACTTC
-	TRBV5-8	-	TRBJ2-7	CASSFSRGEQYF	TGTGCCAGCAGCTTCTCAAGAGGCGAGCAGTACTTC
-	TRBV11-2	-	TRBJ1-3	CASSFGNTIYF	TGTGCCAGCAGCTTTGGGAACACCATATATTTT
-	TRBV28	-	TRBJ1-5	CASSSGISNQPQHF	TGTGCCAGCAGTTCCGGAATTAGCAATCAGCCCCAGCATTTT
TRBD2	TRBV7-9	-	TRBJ2-3	CASSRGTSDTDTQYF	TGTGCCAGCAGCCGGGGGACTAGCGACACAGATACGCAGTATTTT
-	TRBV27	-	TRBJ2-7	CASSLHQVGPAYEQYF	TGTGCCAGCAGTTTACACCAAGTGGGACCAGCCTACGAGCAGTACTTC
-	TRBV9	-	TRBJ2-2	CASSVQGPTGELFF	TGTGCCAGCAGCGTACAGGGACCCACCGGGGAGCTGTTTTTT
-	TRBV6-6	-	TRBJ2-7	CASSYSSASYEQYF	TGTGCCAGCAGTTACTCGTCGGCCTCGTACGAGCAGTACTTC
-	TRBV9	-	TRBJ2-5	CASTKGIRTDNQETQYF	TGTGCCAGCACCAAGGGGATTCGGACGGACAACCAAGAGACCCAGTACTTC
TRBD1	TRBV5-1	-	TRBJ1-3	CASTPMDRVAGNTIYF	TGCGCCAGCACTCCAATGGACAGGGTCGCTGGAAACACCATATATTTT
TRBD1	TRBV5-4	many	TRBJ2-4	CASSLDRGLENIQYF	TGTGCCAGCAGCTTGGACAGGGGGCTTGAAAACATTCAGTACTTC
-	TRBV28	-	TRBJ1-1	CASSPWGGNTEAFF	TGTGCCAGCAGTCCGTGGGGGGGGAACACTGAAGCTTTCTTT
-	TRBV10-3	-	TRBJ1-2	CAISGQDGYTF	TGTGCCATCAGTGGACAGGATGGCTACACCTTC
-	TRBV7-2	-	TRBJ1-1	CASTSTTIISGNTEAFF	TGTGCCAGCACCTCGACGACCATAATATCCGGGAACACTGAAGCTTTCTTT
-	TRBV9	-	TRBJ1-1	CASSQDIRGGGWTEAFF	TGTGCCAGCAGCCAAGATATCCGGGGAGGAGGATGGACTGAAGCTTTCTTT
TRBD2	TRBV25-1	-	TRBJ2-3	CASSDRTSGFTDTQYF	TGTGCCAGCAGTGATAGGACTAGTGGTTTCACAGATACGCAGTATTTT
-	TRBV5-6	-	TRBJ2-1	CASSLRYHEQFF	TGTGCCAGCAGCTTACGCTACCATGAGCAGTTCTTC
TRBD1	TRBV7-6	-	TRBJ1-4	CASSLSSQGDEKLFF	TGTGCCAGCAGCTTATCCTCACAGGGGGATGAAAAACTGTTTTTT
-	TRBV7-2	-	TRBJ2-1	CASSQGRPTYYNEQFF	TGTGCCAGCAGCCAAGGACGCCCGACATACTACAATGAGCAGTTCTTC
TRBD2	TRBV5-1	-	TRBJ2-5	CASRTGTSGSSETQYF	TGCGCCAGCAGAACCGGGACTAGCGGGAGTTCGGAGACCCAGTACTTC
-	TRBV27	-	TRBJ1-1	CASSLYSEVNTEAFF	TGTGCCAGCAGTTTATACTCGGAAGTGAACACTGAAGCTTTCTTT
-	TRBV9	-	TRBJ2-5	CASSVSRGGDRGETQYF	TGTGCCAGCAGCGTTTCCCGCGGGGGCGACCGGGGGGAGACCCAGTACTTC
TRBD2	TRBV19	-	TRBJ2-7	CASSMRAGLGSYEQYF	TGTGCCAGTAGTATGAGAGCGGGACTGGGCTCCTACGAGCAGTACTTC
TRBD1	TRBV28	once	TRBJ1-5	CASSWTGKNQPQHF	TGTGCCAGCAGTTGGACAGGGAAAAATCAGCCCCAGCATTTT
-	TRBV13	-	TRBJ2-7	CASSRLSYEQYF	TGTGCCAGCAGTAGGCTCAGCTACGAGCAGTACTTC
TRBD2	TRBV27	-	TRBJ2-2	CASSLTLAGANTGELFF	TGTGCCAGCAGTTTAACTTTGGCGGGGGCGAACACCGGGGAGCTGTTTTTT
TRBD1	TRBV28	-	TRBJ2-7	CASSLWETDRGFEQYF	TGTGCCAGCAGTTTATGGGAGACGGACAGGGGGTTCGAGCAGTACTTC
-	TRBV28	-	TRBJ2-5	CASGILGLQETQYF	TGTGCCAGCGGGATCTTGGGTTTGCAAGAGACCCAGTACTTC
-	TRBV4-3	few	TRBJ1-2	CASSQNGGPRSGYTF	TGCGCCAGCAGCCAGAACGGGGGACCTCGTTCTGGCTACACCTTC
-	TRBV28	-	TRBJ2-7	CASEDISLHEQYF	TGTGCCAGCGAAGACATCTCTCTCCACGAGCAGTACTTC
TRBD1	TRBV6-6	-	TRBJ2-7	CASRDRVYEQYF	TGTGCCAGCAGAGACAGGGTTTACGAGCAGTACTTC
TRBD1	TRBV2	-	TRBJ2-5	CASTRQGMETQYF	TGTGCCAGCACCCGACAGGGGATGGAGACCCAGTACTTC